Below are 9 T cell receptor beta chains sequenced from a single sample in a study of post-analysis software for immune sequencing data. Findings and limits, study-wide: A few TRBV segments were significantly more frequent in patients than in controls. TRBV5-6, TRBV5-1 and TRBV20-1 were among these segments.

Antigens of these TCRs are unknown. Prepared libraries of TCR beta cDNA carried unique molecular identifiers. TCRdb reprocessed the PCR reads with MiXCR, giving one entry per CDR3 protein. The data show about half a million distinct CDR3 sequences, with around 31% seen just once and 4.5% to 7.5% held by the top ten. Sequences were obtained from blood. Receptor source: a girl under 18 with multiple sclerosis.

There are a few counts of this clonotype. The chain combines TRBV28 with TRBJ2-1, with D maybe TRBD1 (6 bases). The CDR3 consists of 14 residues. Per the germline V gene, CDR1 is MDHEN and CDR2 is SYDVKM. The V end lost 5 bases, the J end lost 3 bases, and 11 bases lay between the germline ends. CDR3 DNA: TGTGCCAGCAGTCCGACAGGCCGCTACAATGAGCAGTTCTTC. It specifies CASSPTGRYNEQFF.

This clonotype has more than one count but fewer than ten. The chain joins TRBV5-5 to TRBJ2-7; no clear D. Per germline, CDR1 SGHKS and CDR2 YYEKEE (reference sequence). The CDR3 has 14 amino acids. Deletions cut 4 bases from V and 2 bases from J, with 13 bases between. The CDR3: CASSGNLMAYEQYF. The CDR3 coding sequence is TGTGCCAGCAGCGGCAATCTGATGGCCTACGAGCAGTACTTC. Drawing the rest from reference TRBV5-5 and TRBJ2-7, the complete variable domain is DAGVTQSPTHLIKTRGQQVTLRCSPISGHKSVSWYQQVLGQGPQFIFQYYEKEERGRGNFPDRFSARQFPNYSSELNVNALLLGDSALYLCASSGNLMAYEQYFGPGTRLTVT.

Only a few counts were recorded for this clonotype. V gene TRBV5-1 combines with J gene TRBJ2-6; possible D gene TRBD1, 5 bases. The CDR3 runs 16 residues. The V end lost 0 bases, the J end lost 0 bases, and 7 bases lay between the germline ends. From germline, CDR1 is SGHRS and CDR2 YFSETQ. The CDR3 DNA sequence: TGCGCCAGCAGCTTGGGGGGCAACTCTGGGGCCAACGTCCTGACTTTC. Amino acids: CASSLGGNSGANVLTF.

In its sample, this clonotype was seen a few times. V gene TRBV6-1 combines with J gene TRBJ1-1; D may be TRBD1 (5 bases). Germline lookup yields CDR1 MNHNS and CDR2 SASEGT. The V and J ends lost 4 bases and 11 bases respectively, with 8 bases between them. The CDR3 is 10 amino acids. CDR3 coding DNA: TGTGCCAGCAGTGTGGGACGTGCTTTCTTT. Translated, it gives CASSVGRAFF.

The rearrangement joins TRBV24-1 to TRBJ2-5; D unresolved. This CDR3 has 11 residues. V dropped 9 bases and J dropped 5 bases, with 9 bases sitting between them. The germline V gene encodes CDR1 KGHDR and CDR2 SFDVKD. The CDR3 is CATGTGETQYF. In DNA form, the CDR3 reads TGTGCCACCGGAACCGGGGAGACCCAGTACTTC.

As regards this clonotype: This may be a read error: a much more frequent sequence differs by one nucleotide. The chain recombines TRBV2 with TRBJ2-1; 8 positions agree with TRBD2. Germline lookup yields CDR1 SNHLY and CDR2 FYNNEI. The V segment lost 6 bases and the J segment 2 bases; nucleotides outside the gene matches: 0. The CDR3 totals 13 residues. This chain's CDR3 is CASRGLAYNEQFF. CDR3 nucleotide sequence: TGTGCCAGCAGGGGACTAGCCTACAATGAGCAGTTCTTC.

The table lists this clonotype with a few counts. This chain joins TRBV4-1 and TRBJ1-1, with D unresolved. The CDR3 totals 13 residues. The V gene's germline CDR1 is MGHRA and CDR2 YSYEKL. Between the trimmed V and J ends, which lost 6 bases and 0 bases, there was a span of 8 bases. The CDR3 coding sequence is TGCGCCAGCAGACCTAGCTTGAACACTGAAGCTTTCTTT. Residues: CASRPSLNTEAFF.

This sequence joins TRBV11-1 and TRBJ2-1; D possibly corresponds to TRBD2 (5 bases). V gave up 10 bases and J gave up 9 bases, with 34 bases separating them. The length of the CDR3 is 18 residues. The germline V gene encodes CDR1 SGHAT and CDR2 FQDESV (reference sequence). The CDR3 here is CATHGEGEFGPQPGEQFF. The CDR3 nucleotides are TGTGCCACCCATGGAGAGGGCGAATTCGGACCACAACCCGGTGAGCAGTTCTTC.

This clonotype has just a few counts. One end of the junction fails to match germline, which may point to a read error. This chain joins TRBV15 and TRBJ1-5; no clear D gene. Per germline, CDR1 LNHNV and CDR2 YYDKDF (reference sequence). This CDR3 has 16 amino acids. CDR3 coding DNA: TGTGCCACCAGCAGAGCCCTAAGCCCGAGCAATCGGCCCCAGCATTTT. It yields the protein CATSRALSPSNRPQHF.